Below, 23 T cell receptor beta chains from the same sample are listed, as sequenced in a study of vaccination effects on CD4 cells after COVID-19. The assay was immunoSEQ multiplex PCR, and TCRdb's table has in-frame clones only and misses some. The sample shows about 55,000 clones, under 70% of them seen only once. The antigens these receptors bind are not known. Expansion with viral peptide pools was applied to antigen-specific CD4+ T cells by the ViraFEST assay prior to sequencing. When about ten days of culture had elapsed, CD4+ T cells were isolated. Vaccinees lacked prior SARS-CoV-2 infection and tested negative for nucleocapsid antibodies. The sample was CD4+ T cells from PBMCs cultured with SARS-CoV-2 spike peptides, taken before COVID-19 vaccination. All receptors come from a human donor who received a COVID-19 vaccine.

This clone was observed a handful of times. The V and J genes are TRBV19 and TRBJ2-7, with 9 positions matching TRBD1. This CDR3 is built from 15 residues. The junction had 9 bases not matched to a gene; V was cut back by 7 bases and J by 2 bases. Germline CDR1 is LNHDA and CDR2 is SQIVND (reference sequence). DNA of the CDR3: TGTGCCAGTACTACAGGACAGGGGTATACCTACGAGCAGTACTTC. Amino acids: CASTTGQGYTYEQYF.

The gene calls are TRBV5-1 and TRBJ1-1; D unresolved. Germline values: CDR1 SGHRS, CDR2 YFSETQ. V was cut by 2 bases and J by 3 bases, with 8 bases left in between. The CDR3 has 13 amino acids. The CDR3 DNA is TGCGCCAGCAGCTTAGTCAGCGACACTGAAGCTTTCTTT. Translating gives CASSLVSDTEAFF.

V usage is TRBV27 and J usage is TRBJ1-1; tentative D call: TRBD1 (5 bases). Trimming removed 6 bases from V and 4 bases from J, with 15 bases in between. CDR1 MNHEY and CDR2 SMNVEV come from the germline V gene (reference sequence). The CDR3 contains 14 residues. In nucleotides, the CDR3 is TGTGCCAGCAGCCCCTTCGGGGGTGGCACTGAAGCTTTCTTT. This encodes CASSPFGGGTEAFF.

This clone has only one observation. The chain combines TRBV19 with TRBJ2-1; TRBD1 might be the D (6 bases). CDR3 size: 14 residues. Trimming left V 3 bases short and J 7 bases short, with 13 bases between. In germline, CDR1 is LNHDA, CDR2 SQIVND (reference sequence). This chain's CDR3 is CASSIRWGRNEQFF. CDR3 DNA: TGTGCCAGTAGTATCCGATGGGGGCGGAATGAGCAGTTCTTC. Based on the CDR3 plus reference TRBV19 and TRBJ2-1, the full variable domain is DGGITQSPKYLFRKEGQNVTLSCEQNLNHDAMYWYRQDPGQGLRLIYYSQIVNDFQKGDIAEGYSVSREKKESFPLTVTSAQKNPTAFYLCASSIRWGRNEQFFGPGTRLTVL.

The chain employs TRBV30 and TRBJ1-3, with D hard to call. The CDR3 extends over 15 amino acids. Looked up from germline, CDR1 is GTSNPN and CDR2 is SVGIG (reference sequence). V dropped 5 bases and J dropped 2 bases, with 16 bases sitting between them. CDR3 sequence (DNA): TGTGCCTGGGGCACCCCCTGGTCAGCTGGAAACACCATATATTTT. Translated: CAWGTPWSAGNTIYF.

This clone was found a few times. The chain links TRBV18 to TRBJ1-1; D gene ambiguous. Trimming took off 6 bases at V and 3 bases at J, with 14 bases between the two ends. This CDR3 region has 14 residues. Germline CDR1 and CDR2: KGHSH and LQKENI. This chain's CDR3 is CASSLISSDTEAFF. The CDR3 nucleotides are TGTGCCAGCTCCCTCATTTCGTCGGACACTGAAGCTTTCTTT.

This clone was observed once. The rearrangement joins TRBV25-1 to TRBJ1-2, with D possibly being TRBD1 (5 bases). The V end lost 1 base, the J end lost 10 bases, and 10 bases lay between the germline ends. CDR3 length equals 12 residues. Germline CDR1 MGHDK, CDR2 SYGVNS. The chain's CDR3 is CASSEFPGDYTF. The CDR3 DNA sequence: TGTGCCAGCAGTGAATTCCCGGGGGACTACACCTTC.

The chain carries TRBV15 and TRBJ1-1; D is uncertain. Trimming stripped 4 bases from V and 1 base from J, with 7 bases between. This CDR3 comprises 13 residues. Germline assignment: CDR1 LNHNV and CDR2 YYDKDF (reference sequence). The CDR3 region is CATSTAGNTEAFF. The CDR3 nucleotides read TGTGCCACCAGCACGGCGGGGAACACTGAAGCTTTCTTT.

The chain combines TRBV4-2 with TRBJ1-2; 7 bases line up with TRBD1. V lost 6 bases and J lost 6; bases outside the gene matches: 16. This CDR3 comprises 16 residues. Germline lookup yields CDR1 LGHNA and CDR2 YNFKEQ. CDR3: CASRSKTTKGGDGYTF. The CDR3 coding sequence is TGTGCCAGCAGGTCGAAAACCACGAAAGGGGGCGATGGCTACACCTTC.

The V call is TRBV2, the J call TRBJ2-2; D is uncertain. Germline loops: CDR1 SNHLY, CDR2 FYNNEI. V gave up 4 bases and J gave up 6 bases, with 3 bases separating them. The CDR3 loop spans 11 amino acids. The CDR3 DNA follows: TGTGCCAGCAGTGCCCCCGGGGAGCTGTTTTTT. This sequence encodes CASSAPGELFF.

A few counts support this clone. The rearrangement links TRBV6-2 or TRBV6-3 to TRBJ1-5, with no clear D. In germline, CDR1 is MNHEY, CDR2 SVGEGT. The CDR3 spans 14 residues. V gave up 6 bases and J gave up 0 bases, with 9 bases separating them. The CDR3, as DNA: TGTGCCAGCAGCCGCATTTATAGCAATCAGCCCCAGCATTTT. Its translation is CASSRIYSNQPQHF.

The genes are TRBV6-2 or TRBV6-3 and TRBJ2-5; D is undetermined. This CDR3 comprises 14 residues. Germline CDR1 is MNHEY and CDR2 is SVGEGT. V was cut by 0 bases and J by 1 base, with 6 bases left in between. For the CDR3, the DNA is TGTGCCAGCAGTTACTCTAGGATCCAAGAGACCCAGTACTTC. Amino acid sequence: CASSYSRIQETQYF.

The chain links TRBV3-1 (or the pseudogene TRBV3-2) to TRBJ2-1; a weak D match, TRBD2 (6 bases). Trimming took off 2 bases at V and 8 bases at J, with 10 bases between the two ends. This CDR3 comprises 13 residues. Germline values: CDR1 LGHDT, CDR2 YNNKEL (reference sequence). The CDR3 DNA reads as TGTGCCAGCAGCCAAAGACCGGGAGATGAGCAGTTCTTC. Translated, it gives CASSQRPGDEQFF.

The chain joins TRBV6-1 to TRBJ1-5; possible D gene TRBD1, 6 bases. The ends were cut back, 4 bases at V and 1 base at J, with 14 bases in the middle. This CDR3 is 16 amino acids long. The V gene's germline CDR1 is MNHNS and CDR2 SASEGT. The CDR3 DNA reads as TGTGCCAGCAGTGCCTCGGGGGGGGCGAGCAATCAGCCCCAGCATTTT. This translates into CASSASGGASNQPQHF.

V is TRBV6-6 and J is TRBJ2-2; D is ambiguous. Per germline, CDR1 MNHNY and CDR2 SVGAGI (reference sequence). Between the trimmed V and J ends, which lost 2 bases and 6 bases, there was a span of 13 bases. The CDR3 runs to 15 residues. The CDR3, as DNA: TGTGCCAGCAGTTACGTCGCAGGTCTGCCCGGGGAGCTGTTTTTT. Protein sequence: CASSYVAGLPGELFF.

The chain is built from TRBV15 and TRBJ1-1; D not certain. The germline V gene has CDR1 LNHNV and CDR2 YYDKDF (reference sequence). Trimming left V 0 bases short and J 4 bases short, with 12 bases between. The CDR3 extends over 15 amino acids. CDR3 loop: CATSRDPQSGTEAFF. For the CDR3, the DNA is TGTGCCACCAGCAGAGATCCCCAGAGTGGCACTGAAGCTTTCTTT. Based on the CDR3 plus reference TRBV15 and TRBJ1-1, the full variable domain is DAMVIQNPRYQVTQFGKPVTLSCSQTLNHNVMYWYQQKSSQAPKLLFHYYDKDFNNEADTPDNFQSRRPNTSFCFLDIRSPGLGDTAMYLCATSRDPQSGTEAFFGQGTRLTVV.

The chain combines TRBV12-5 with TRBJ2-3; 7 bases are a match to TRBD2. V lost 1 base to trimming and J lost 4 bases; unmatched junction nucleotides: 8. CDR3 length equals 16 residues. CDR1 and CDR2 from the germline V gene are LGHNT and FRNRAP. The chain's CDR3 is CASGLGGLAGADTQYF. The CDR3 DNA reads TGTGCTAGTGGTTTGGGGGGACTCGCGGGAGCAGATACGCAGTATTTT.

This clone showed up just a few times. V usage is TRBV14 and J usage is TRBJ2-3; no clear D. The V gene lost 2 bases and the J gene lost 3 bases, with 9 bases spanning the gap. CDR3 size: 14 residues. Germline CDR1 is SGHDN and CDR2 is FVKESK. CDR3 in amino acids: CASSQYYGTDTQYF. CDR3 sequence (DNA): TGTGCCAGCAGCCAATATTACGGAACAGATACGCAGTATTTT.

The genes are TRBV18 and TRBJ2-7; 7 nucleotides line up with TRBD2. This CDR3 contains 15 residues. Germline V gene lookup returns CDR1 KGHSH and CDR2 LQKENI. The trim removed 5 bases at V and 0 bases at J, leaving 7 bases unmatched. The CDR3: CASSFSSGYSYEQYF. CDR3 coding DNA: TGTGCCAGCTCATTCTCTAGCGGATACTCCTACGAGCAGTACTTC. Drawing the rest from reference TRBV18 and TRBJ2-7, the complete variable domain is NAGVMQNPRHLVRRRGQEARLRCSPMKGHSHVYWYRQLPEEGLKFMVYLQKENIIDESGMPKERFSAEFPKEGPSILRIQQVVRGDSAAYFCASSFSSGYSYEQYFGPGTRLTVT.

The gene calls are TRBV7-2 and TRBJ2-7; TRBD2 aligns across 11 bases. The CDR3 totals 15 residues. CDR1 SGHTA and CDR2 FQGNSA come from the germline V gene. J was trimmed by 5 bases and V by 3 bases; bases with no gene match: 6. CDR3 loop: CASSFIAGGPDEQYF. The CDR3 DNA follows: TGTGCCAGCAGCTTCATAGCGGGAGGGCCTGACGAGCAGTACTTC.

This clone was seen a few times. Other DNA sequences in the same sample also yield this CDR3. J is TRBJ1-5 and V is TRBV5-6; D remains unclear. The germline V gene has CDR1 SGHDT and CDR2 YYEEEE. Trimming took 0 bases from V and 4 from J, leaving 5 bases between them. The CDR3 totals 13 residues. This CDR3 reads CASSLGRNQPQHF. The CDR3 DNA follows: TGTGCCAGCAGCTTGGGGCGTAATCAGCCCCAGCATTTT.

The rearrangement uses TRBV19 and TRBJ2-3; D is undetermined. Germline V CDR1 and CDR2: LNHDA, SQIVND (reference sequence). With 3 bases removed from V and 7 bases from J, the gap between germline ends came to 8 bases. The CDR3 totals 12 residues. The CDR3 DNA reads as TGTGCCAGTAGTATCAACGGAAATACGCAGTATTTT. As protein: CASSINGNTQYF.

This chain connects TRBV29-1 to TRBJ2-7; D is unclear. V lost 5 bases and J lost 2, with 22 bases in between. The CDR3 runs 16 residues. CDR1 and CDR2 (germline): SQVTM, ANQGSEA. The CDR3 DNA reads TGCAGCGTTAGCCCCCAAGTGGGGATGGGTCCCTACGAGCAGTACTTC. This encodes CSVSPQVGMGPYEQYF.